The 10 T cell receptor beta chains listed next were all sequenced from one sample in a study of blood T cells in healthy people across ages. For the second PCR, which ran for roughly 7 to 11 cycles, a sample-barcoded 5' primer and a J-beta primer mix were used. One entry per CDR3 protein, called by TCRdb with MiXCR from the 5' RACE reads. The sample holds 890,000 or so distinct CDR3 sequences, around two thirds seen once. The sample comprised blood. These TCRs come from a man in his thirties or forties in good health.

The rearrangement joins TRBV7-6 to TRBJ2-1, with TRBD2 identical over 7 bases. Germline V lookup: CDR1 SGHVS, CDR2 FNYEAQ. The CDR3 sequence is 12 residues long. With 5 bases clipped from V and 10 bases from J, the junction kept 5 bases outside the gene matches. CDR3 loop: CASSALAYEQFF. As DNA, the CDR3 is TGTGCCAGCAGCGCACTAGCGTACGAGCAGTTCTTC.

The rearrangement links TRBV4-3 to TRBJ2-5, with 9 bases matching TRBD2. The closer fit of TRBJ2-7 to the DNA end suggests the J call may be wrong. Germline assignment: CDR1 LGHNA and CDR2 YSLEER. The CDR3 length is 15 residues. The CDR3 region is CASSPVAGGLNEQYF. As DNA, the CDR3 is TGCGCCAGCAGCCCCGTCGCGGGGGGGCTGAACGAGCAGTACTTC.

CDR3 loop: CSVTDSSGANVLTF. The CDR3 region has the DNA TGCAGCGTGACCGACAGCTCTGGGGCCAACGTCCTGACTTTC. The chain is built from TRBV29-1 and TRBJ2-6; D might be TRBD1 (5 bases). V lost 6 bases and J lost 0, with 9 bases in between. Germline lookup yields CDR1 SQVTM and CDR2 ANQGSEA. The CDR3 contains 14 residues.

This clonotype was seen a handful of times. The V call is TRBV9, the J call TRBJ2-5; the match to TRBD2 covers 10 bases. Germline V gives CDR1 SGDLS, CDR2 YYNGEE. V was clipped by 9 bases and J by 3 bases; unmatched bases: 11. This CDR3 is 15 amino acids long. DNA of the CDR3: TGTGCCACCCTGGTAGCTAGCGGGGGCAAAGAGACCCAGTACTTC. It specifies CATLVASGGKETQYF.

This clonotype was picked up a small number of times. The chain uses TRBV6-2 or TRBV6-3 and TRBJ2-7, with 9 nucleotides matching TRBD2. Near its end, the DNA agrees better with TRBJ2-5, so the J call may be wrong. The length of the CDR3 is 14 residues. Germline-derived CDR1 and CDR2 are MNHEY and SVGEGT. CDR3: CASSYLAGTETQYF. The CDR3 DNA sequence: TGTGCCAGCAGTTACCTAGCGGGGACAGAGACCCAGTACTTC.

The chain couples TRBV7-3 to TRBJ2-3; D may be TRBD1 (6 bases). This CDR3 contains 17 residues. Germline loops: CDR1 SGHTA, CDR2 FQGTGA. Trimming stripped 5 bases from V and 2 bases from J, with 20 bases between. The CDR3 DNA is TGTGCCAGCAGCCCAGGACAGCTCATGTCCCCCACAGATACGCAGTATTTT. It specifies CASSPGQLMSPTDTQYF.

The V gene is TRBV4-2, the J gene TRBJ1-1, with D hard to call. The germline V gene encodes CDR1 LGHNA and CDR2 YNFKEQ. Between the trimmed V and J ends, which lost 0 bases and 3 bases, there was a span of 8 bases. The CDR3 covers 14 residues. The CDR3 reads CASSQDGRDTEAFF. DNA for the CDR3: TGTGCCAGCAGCCAAGATGGGAGGGACACTGAAGCTTTCTTT.

CDR3 DNA sequence: TGTGCCACCAGCAGAGATCGGGCCACGGACGAGCAGTACTTC. Translating gives CATSRDRATDEQYF. The V and J genes are TRBV15 and TRBJ2-4; D ambiguous. The J call is uncertain, as TRBJ2-7 better fits the DNA end. The CDR3 is 14 amino acids. Germline assignment: CDR1 LNHNV and CDR2 YYDKDF (reference sequence).

Concerning this clonotype: A junction boundary mismatches the germline segment, possibly from a read error. V and J are TRBV12-3 or TRBV12-4 and TRBJ1-2, with D possibly being TRBD1 (6 bases). This CDR3 is 15 amino acids long. The CDR3 protein is CASSFLWGQGHGYIF. The CDR3, as DNA: TGTGCCAGCAGTTTTTTATGGGGGCAGGGGCATGGCTACATCTTC.

The chain links TRBV7-2 to TRBJ2-1; 10 bases agree with TRBD1. The tail of the sequence fits TRBJ2-7 better, so the J call may be wrong. CDR3 size: 16 residues. Germline V gene data show CDR1 as SGHTA and CDR2 as FQGNSA. The CDR3 region is CASSRSVGTGDTEQYF. In nucleotides, the CDR3 is TGTGCCAGCAGCCGATCTGTAGGGACAGGGGACACCGAGCAGTACTTC.